Each of the 32 T cell receptor beta chains below was sequenced from the same sample in a study of CD8 T cells in Susac syndrome. It was with random hexamers that roughly 0.45 to 1 ug RNA was reverse transcribed. TCRdb redid the calling of the immunoSEQ multiplex PCR reads with MiXCR, one entry per CDR3 protein. The table shows about 180,000 distinct CDR3 sequences, with 90% to 95% occurring only once. Sample: CD4+ T cells from PBMCs. The receptor set was obtained from a human donor with multiple sclerosis.

The V gene is TRBV5-4, the J gene TRBJ2-3; D is ambiguous. Between the trimmed V and J ends, which lost 7 bases and 0 bases, there was a span of 15 bases. Per germline, CDR1 SGHNT and CDR2 YYREEE (reference sequence). This CDR3 region has 15 residues. CDR3 nucleotide sequence: TGTGCCAGCGGCAGCCGACGGGTTAGCACAGATACGCAGTATTTT. Encoded protein: CASGSRRVSTDTQYF.

The V call is TRBV27, the J call TRBJ2-3; 7 bases are shared with TRBD2. CDR1 is MNHEY, CDR2 SMNVEV, per germline (reference sequence). After removal of 4 bases from V and 4 bases from J, the junction contained 5 bases not matched to a gene. The CDR3 sequence is 14 residues long. CDR3 nucleotides: TGTGCCAGCAGTTGGGAGGGAGGAGCAGATACGCAGTATTTT. It yields the protein CASSWEGGADTQYF.

V and J are TRBV4-3 and TRBJ2-5; D is tentatively TRBD1 or TRBD2 (6 bases each). Trimming took off 0 bases at V and 5 bases at J, with 19 bases between the two ends. The V gene's germline CDR1 is LGHNA and CDR2 YSLEER. The CDR3 sequence is 17 residues long. The CDR3 nucleotides read TGCGCCAGCAGCCAAGATGGTAGAGGGGGGAAAAGGGAGACCCAGTACTTC. Translating gives CASSQDGRGGKRETQYF.

V gene TRBV20-1 combines with J gene TRBJ2-1, with TRBD2 identical over 11 bases. V dropped 0 bases and J dropped 4; count of bases not matched to a gene: 8. The germline V gene encodes CDR1 DFQATT and CDR2 SNEGSKA (reference sequence). The CDR3 loop spans 17 amino acids. CDR3 protein: CSARDMASGGIYNEQFF. The CDR3 bases are TGCAGTGCTAGAGATATGGCTAGCGGGGGGATATACAATGAGCAGTTCTTC.

The rearrangement uses TRBV6-6 and TRBJ2-6; D is unclear. CDR3 length: 15 residues. Looked up from germline, CDR1 is MNHNY and CDR2 is SVGAGI (reference sequence). V was shortened by 10 bases and J by 1 base, with 14 bases between the two germline ends. The CDR3 sequence is CAILMGGSGANVLTF. The DNA for the CDR3 is TGTGCCATCCTCATGGGTGGGTCTGGGGCCAACGTCCTGACTTTC.

The chain couples TRBV7-8 to TRBJ1-1; D uncertain. V gave up 5 bases and J gave up 4 bases, with 11 bases separating them. CDR3 size: 13 residues. Germline CDR1 reads SGHVS; CDR2 reads FQNEAQ. CDR3 DNA sequence: TGTGCCAGCAGCCAAAACCTGGGCACTGAAGCTTTCTTT. Amino acid sequence: CASSQNLGTEAFF.

The chain employs TRBV7-2 and TRBJ2-3, with D possibly TRBD2 on 6 matching bases. The CDR3 consists of 15 residues. V lost 1 base to trimming and J lost 6 bases, with 14 bases between them. CDR1 and CDR2 from the germline V gene are SGHTA and FQGNSA. The CDR3 nucleotides are TGTGCCAGCAGCTTAGGCGGCAGGGACTTCGATACGCAGTATTTT. This codes for CASSLGGRDFDTQYF.

This rearrangement joins TRBV20-1 to TRBJ1-2, with D tentatively TRBD1 (6 bases). The length of the CDR3 is 13 residues. Trimming cost V 0 bases and J 6 bases, with 11 bases left between them. CDR1 is DFQATT and CDR2 is SNEGSKA in the germline V gene (reference sequence). Written as DNA, the CDR3 is TGCAGTGCTAGAGACAGGGGCTTTAATGGCTACACCTTC. As protein: CSARDRGFNGYTF.

The genes are TRBV30 and TRBJ2-3; D unresolved. Trimming removed 4 bases from V and 0 bases from J, with 5 bases in between. There are 12 residues in the CDR3. CDR1 is GTSNPN, CDR2 SVGIG, per germline (reference sequence). The CDR3: CAWTMSTDTQYF. As DNA, the CDR3 is TGTGCCTGGACGATGAGCACAGATACGCAGTATTTT.

This chain joins TRBV15 and TRBJ2-5, with 11 bases fitting TRBD2. V was clipped by 3 bases and J by 2 bases; unmatched bases: 17. Germline V gene lookup returns CDR1 LNHNV and CDR2 YYDKDF (reference sequence). The CDR3 runs to 20 residues. The CDR3: CATSRLRLGGSGRVQETQYF. CDR3 bases: TGTGCCACCAGCAGGCTGCGGTTGGGCGGTAGCGGGAGGGTTCAAGAGACCCAGTACTTC.

The gene calls are TRBV2 and TRBJ2-7; 10 bases are shared with TRBD1. CDR1 is SNHLY, CDR2 FYNNEI, per germline. The trim removed 7 bases at V and 6 bases at J, leaving 6 bases unmatched. The CDR3 length is 13 residues. CDR3 sequence: CASKSTGGSEQYF. The CDR3 coding sequence is TGTGCCAGCAAGTCGACAGGGGGCAGCGAGCAGTACTTC.

The J gene is TRBJ2-5, the V gene TRBV18; the D is unclear. The germline V gene encodes CDR1 KGHSH and CDR2 LQKENI. Trimming stripped 3 bases from V and 1 base from J, with 6 bases between. CDR3 size: 13 residues. CDR3 DNA sequence: TGTGCCAGCTCACCGTCGGGCCAAGAGACCCAGTACTTC. Protein: CASSPSGQETQYF.

The chain is built from TRBV11-2 and TRBJ2-3; 12 bases fit TRBD2. The length of the CDR3 is 16 residues. From germline, CDR1 is SGHAT and CDR2 FQNNGV. V gave up 5 bases and J gave up 2 bases; unmatched junction bases: 5. In DNA form, the CDR3 reads TGTGCCAGCAGCCCCCGGACTAGCGGGAACACAGATACGCAGTATTTT. As protein: CASSPRTSGNTDTQYF.

This clonotype was observed a handful of times. This chain's CDR3 is CASSLVSGSTDTQYF. The DNA for the CDR3 is TGTGCCAGCAGCTTGGTTAGCGGTAGCACAGATACGCAGTATTTT. The rearrangement links TRBV5-4 to TRBJ2-3; tentative D call: TRBD2 (6 bases). V was pared by 0 bases and J by 0 bases, with 8 bases between. Germline V gives CDR1 SGHNT, CDR2 YYREEE (reference sequence). The CDR3 has 15 residues. The entire variable domain, with the rest obtained from reference TRBV5-4 and TRBJ2-3, is as follows: ETGVTQSPTHLIKTRGQQVTLRCSSQSGHNTVSWYQQALGQGPQFIFQYYREEENGRGNFPPRFSGLQFPNYSSELNVNALELDDSALYLCASSLVSGSTDTQYFGPGTRLTVL.

This chain links TRBV28 with TRBJ1-4; D possibly corresponds to TRBD1 (5 bases). CDR1 is MDHEN, CDR2 SYDVKM, per germline. V was clipped by 6 bases and J by 10 bases, with 15 bases between them. The CDR3 has 13 residues. The CDR3 sequence is CASRVTERGKLFF. For the CDR3, the DNA is TGTGCCAGCAGGGTGACAGAACGGGGAAAACTGTTTTTT.

V is TRBV3-1 and J is TRBJ2-7; 9 bases match TRBD1. The CDR3 consists of 15 residues. Germline lookup yields CDR1 LGHDT and CDR2 YNNKEL (reference sequence). Trimming took 3 bases from V and 4 from J; bases not matched to a gene: 7. Here the CDR3 reads CASSHRQGVQYEQYF. The CDR3 DNA reads as TGTGCCAGCAGCCATAGACAGGGGGTGCAGTACGAGCAGTACTTC.

This rearrangement joins TRBV5-1 to TRBJ2-2, with D possibly being TRBD1 (5 bases). V lost 0 bases, J lost 10 bases, and 10 bases lay in between. Germline V gene lookup returns CDR1 SGHRS and CDR2 YFSETQ. This CDR3 contains 13 residues. The CDR3, as DNA: TGCGCCAGCAGCTTGGAGGGGTCTAAGGAGCTGTTTTTT. It encodes CASSLEGSKELFF. Full variable domain (outside the CDR3, taken from reference TRBV5-1 and TRBJ2-2): KAGVTQTPRYLIKTRGQQVTLSCSPISGHRSVSWYQQTPGQGLQFLFEYFSETQRNKGNFPGRFSGRQFSNSRSEMNVSTLELGDSALYLCASSLEGSKELFFGEGSRLTVL.

V usage is TRBV2 and J usage is TRBJ2-6, with D hard to call. CDR1 is SNHLY, CDR2 FYNNEI, per germline. This CDR3 is built from 15 residues. The V end lost 7 bases, the J end lost 4 bases, and 14 bases lay between the germline ends. CDR3 loop: CASTKSSGGANVLTF. The CDR3, as DNA: TGTGCCAGCACCAAGTCCAGTGGGGGGGCCAACGTCCTGACTTTC.

The J gene is TRBJ1-5, the V gene TRBV20-1; D ambiguous. V lost 5 bases, J lost 1 base, and 12 bases lay in between. Germline V gene lookup returns CDR1 DFQATT and CDR2 SNEGSKA (reference sequence). This CDR3 spans 14 amino acids. The CDR3 DNA reads as TGCAGTGCTCGGGCGGGTGCGAGCAATCAGCCCCAGCATTTT. It encodes CSARAGASNQPQHF.

This chain connects TRBV19 to TRBJ1-2; TRBD1 aligns across 10 bases. The CDR3 contains 15 residues. Germline V gene lookup returns CDR1 LNHDA and CDR2 SQIVND (reference sequence). V lost 4 bases and J lost 8; bases outside the gene matches: 10. DNA for the CDR3: TGTGCCAGTAGTACCAATTCCGGGACAGGGGAAGGCTACACCTTC. Amino acids: CASSTNSGTGEGYTF. Drawing the rest from reference TRBV19 and TRBJ1-2, the complete variable domain is DGGITQSPKYLFRKEGQNVTLSCEQNLNHDAMYWYRQDPGQGLRLIYYSQIVNDFQKGDIAEGYSVSREKKESFPLTVTSAQKNPTAFYLCASSTNSGTGEGYTFGSGTRLTVV.

The chain joins TRBV18 to TRBJ1-1, with 7 positions matching TRBD1. The CDR3 contains 15 residues. J was trimmed by 1 base and V by 6 bases; bases with no gene match: 8. Germline CDR1 is KGHSH and CDR2 is LQKENI. The CDR3 DNA reads as TGTGCCAGCTCCTCGACAGGGCTTGGGAACACTGAAGCTTTCTTT. As protein: CASSSTGLGNTEAFF.

The chain uses TRBV25-1 and TRBJ1-1; 8 bases are a match to TRBD1. The CDR3 is 13 amino acids. V was pared by 6 bases and J by 4 bases, with 4 bases of the junction left unmatched. Germline CDR1 MGHDK, CDR2 SYGVNS. CDR3 DNA: TGTGCCAGCAGCTGGACAGGGAGCACTGAAGCTTTCTTT. This codes for CASSWTGSTEAFF.

In this sample, this clonotype turned up once. V usage is TRBV11-3 and J usage is TRBJ2-1, with D possibly TRBD1 on 6 matching bases. The CDR3 is 17 residues long. V dropped 1 base and J dropped 3 bases, with 16 bases sitting between them. Germline CDR1 is SGHNT and CDR2 is YENEEA. CDR3 region: CASSLGHDRIYYNEQFF. The CDR3 nucleotides read TGTGCCAGCAGCTTAGGCCACGACAGGATCTACTACAATGAGCAGTTCTTC.

V and J are TRBV5-1 and TRBJ2-3; TRBD1 or TRBD2 may be the D gene (5 bases each). CDR3 length equals 15 residues. Trimming took 4 bases from V and 2 from J, leaving 14 bases between them. Germline V gene data show CDR1 as SGHRS and CDR2 as YFSETQ. The DNA for the CDR3 is TGCGCCAGCAGCGAAGGGACGGGTTTCACAGATACGCAGTATTTT. Translation gives CASSEGTGFTDTQYF.

The gene calls are TRBV27 and TRBJ2-1, with 7 bases aligning to TRBD2. J lost 6 bases, V lost 4 bases, and 3 bases had no gene match. Germline V gene data show CDR1 as MNHEY and CDR2 as SMNVEV (reference sequence). The CDR3 is made up of 13 amino acids. The CDR3: CASSYGLVNEQFF. The CDR3, as DNA: TGTGCCAGCAGTTACGGACTAGTCAATGAGCAGTTCTTC.

As DNA, the CDR3 is TGTGCCAGCTCACCACCCGGACAGGGGGAGGGGGCTTTCTTT. Encoded protein: CASSPPGQGEGAFF. The chain carries TRBV18 and TRBJ1-1; 10 bases match TRBD1. Unmatched junction bases numbered 6, after V lost 0 bases and J lost 11 bases. The CDR3 is made up of 14 amino acids. CDR1 KGHSH and CDR2 LQKENI come from the germline V gene.

CDR3 nucleotide sequence: TGCGCCAGCAGCTTGGCCGCTAGCGTCTACAATGAGCAGTTCTTC. It specifies CASSLAASVYNEQFF. This rearrangement joins TRBV5-1 to TRBJ2-1; D might be TRBD2 (6 bases). The CDR3 consists of 15 residues. V lost 0 bases, J lost 3 bases, and 10 bases lay in between. CDR1 SGHRS and CDR2 YFSETQ come from the germline V gene.

The chain employs TRBV5-6 and TRBJ2-3; a possible D gene is TRBD2 (6 bases). The V gene's germline CDR1 is SGHDT and CDR2 YYEEEE. This CDR3 has 14 amino acids. Trimming stripped 4 bases from V and 2 bases from J, with 11 bases between. CDR3 sequence (DNA): TGTGCCAGCAGCCAGGGAGGACCCACAGATACGCAGTATTTT. Amino acids: CASSQGGPTDTQYF.

The chain links TRBV28 to TRBJ2-7; D is possibly TRBD1 or TRBD2 (5 bases each). The CDR3 sequence is 17 residues long. The germline V gene has CDR1 MDHEN and CDR2 SYDVKM. The ends were cut back, 4 bases at V and 2 bases at J, with 21 bases in the middle. DNA for the CDR3: TGTGCCAGCAGTTCCTACTCTTTTCGGGACGCAGCCTACGAGCAGTACTTC. Its translation is CASSSYSFRDAAYEQYF.

V and J are TRBV6-2 or TRBV6-3 and TRBJ2-7; 8 positions agree with TRBD2. This CDR3 has 13 amino acids. The germline CDR1 and CDR2 sequences are MNHEY and SVGEGT. Trimming removed 6 bases from V and 2 bases from J; junction bases left unmatched: 3. The CDR3 reads CASSGGVPYEQYF. The CDR3 DNA sequence: TGTGCCAGCAGCGGGGGGGTTCCCTACGAGCAGTACTTC.

This clonotype was found a few times. The J gene is TRBJ2-3, the V gene TRBV2; possibly TRBD2 for D (6 bases). Germline CDR1 is SNHLY and CDR2 is FYNNEI. CDR3 length: 14 amino acids. V was pared by 6 bases and J by 0 bases, with 10 bases between. CDR3 sequence (DNA): TGTGCCAGCAGACGGGGGACTAGCACAGATACGCAGTATTTT. As protein: CASRRGTSTDTQYF.

The chain couples TRBV5-1 to TRBJ2-7; D is tentatively TRBD1 or TRBD2 (6 bases each). CDR1 and CDR2 (germline): SGHRS, YFSETQ. The CDR3 contains 15 residues. The ends were cut back, 4 bases at V and 0 bases at J, with 14 bases in the middle. The CDR3 DNA follows: TGCGCCAGCAGCGGGGGGCAGGCCAACTCCTACGAGCAGTACTTC. Translation: CASSGGQANSYEQYF. Drawing the rest from reference TRBV5-1 and TRBJ2-7, the complete variable domain is KAGVTQTPRYLIKTRGQQVTLSCSPISGHRSVSWYQQTPGQGLQFLFEYFSETQRNKGNFPGRFSGRQFSNSRSEMNVSTLELGDSALYLCASSGGQANSYEQYFGPGTRLTVT.